This T cell receptor (beta chain) was captured in a study of identical twins. Study-wide results and caveats: Conclusions came from cross-sectional statistical analysis, not from following the same donors. A lower insertion count was a feature of abundant cord blood beta clonotypes, with no such feature in memory repertoires.

This clonotype was observed a few times. Its specificity is unknown. With no exceptions, donors were healthy Caucasians. A universal primer site came from template switching; cDNA carried unique molecular identifiers. TCRdb re-called the 5' RACE reads through MiXCR, storing one row per CDR3 protein. Counted here are hundreds of thousands of distinct CDR3 sequences, around 15% occurring once; the ten biggest clones make up around 9%. The CDR3 length is 17 residues. Trimming stripped 6 bases from V and 10 bases from J, with 30 bases between. The germline V gene has CDR1 SGHTA and CDR2 FQGNSA. V and J are TRBV7-2 and TRBJ1-2; no definite D call. The sequencing input was memory (CD45RO+) T cells sorted from blood. The sequence came from a woman aged 18-30 years in good health. The DNA for the CDR3 is TGTGCCAGCAGTACATCCCCTTTAGCGGGCAGGTCTTACTACTACACCTTC. It is translated as CASSTSPLAGRSYYYTF.